Below, one T cell receptor (beta chain) is given with its context. What it recognizes is unknown. TCRdb reworked the 5' RACE reads into one entry per CDR3 protein, no DNA. The sample holds about 160,000 distinct CDR3 sequences. Germline-derived CDR1 and CDR2 are SGHDT and YYEEEE. The CDR3 length is 17 residues. This entry belongs to a study of monozygotic twins with inflammatory bowel disease. Study observations and caveats: Support was absent for any single strong signal or clonotype linked to IBD. Sharing of clonotypes with others was lower in IBD patients than in healthy twins, and this was especially so with disease activity.

Source material: blood. The rearrangement links TRBV5-6 to TRBJ2-1. This TCR was recovered from a human donor with ulcerative colitis or Crohn's disease, or a healthy co-twin of an affected twin (not recorded which). The CDR3: CASSLLRGGYSYNEQFF.